This entry features one T cell receptor (beta chain) sequence. Antigen: not known. The entry originates in a study of T cell responses to AZD1222 COVID-19 vaccine. Study summary: Second-dose intervals of approximately 4 or approximately 12 weeks were pooled.

Clones were sequenced by immunoSEQ multiplex PCR, and TCRdb holds only the in-frame ones, with some missing. The table includes 96,000 or so clones, about nine tenths detected once. Whole-study findings and limits: Breadth and depth of Spike-specific TCRs rose after two AZD1222 doses.

Germline V gives CDR1 MNHEY, CDR2 SMNVEV (reference sequence). This CDR3 comprises 13 residues. The V end was cut by 5 bases, the J end by 6 bases, with 13 bases between. Sequenced here: peripheral blood, sampled on day 0 of AZD1222 vaccination. V gene TRBV27 combines with J gene TRBJ1-2; a weak D match, TRBD1 (5 bases). The TCR comes from an adult in good health. In nucleotides, the CDR3 is TGTGCCAGCAGTCCGGGACCTCGGAATGGCTACACCTTC. This gives the protein CASSPGPRNGYTF.